The T cell receptor (beta chain) under discussion was sequenced for a study of blood T cells in healthy people across ages. Using a J-beta primer mix together with a sample-barcoded 5' primer, a second PCR was run for roughly 7 to 12 cycles. Each of the cDNA molecules was tagged by a template-switch adaptor with 12 random nucleotides. Each of the samples gave a minimum of 3 million paired-end reads that contained CDR3. Using its own MiXCR run on the 5' RACE reads, TCRdb lists one record per CDR3 protein. The sample has around 1.5 million distinct CDR3 sequences, roughly 32% seen once. Every sample yielded at least 6.5 million isolated PBMCs. The amount of total RNA extracted per sample was at least 6 micrograms. This clonotype was obtained from a woman aged 25 to 39 in good health. The sequenced material came from blood.

The CDR3 is CAILAGGYNEQFF. The CDR3 coding sequence is TGTGCCATTCTAGCGGGGGGCTACAATGAGCAGTTCTTC. The chain joins TRBV30 to TRBJ2-1, with 11 bases lining up with TRBD2. Germline CDR1 and CDR2: GTSNPN and SVGIG (reference sequence). With V trimmed by 8 bases and J by 3 bases, 3 bases remained unmatched. The CDR3 runs to 13 residues.